This entry concerns a single T cell receptor beta chain. Original analysis: Estimation of nucleated cell counts relied on the amplification of reference gene primers. Sequencing used immunoSEQ multiplex PCR; TCRdb keeps in-frame clones, though not all of them. The V and J calls and clone size are taken from that table; D and trimming were inferred from the DNA. The table lists 110,000 or so clones, approximately 89% of them singletons, with approximately 5.1% in the top ten. Seattle cases were enrolled at active infection and followed longitudinally. The data derive from a study of blood T cell repertoires in COVID-19. Whole-study context: Samples representing acute and convalescent COVID-19 were sourced from the United States, Italy and Spain.

The CDR3 is 11 amino acids. Trimming cost V 7 bases and J 6 bases, with 13 bases left between them. Germline CDR1 reads DFQATT; CDR2 reads SNEGSKA (reference sequence). The chain carries TRBV20-1 and TRBJ2-7; D is possibly TRBD2 (5 bases). Sequenced material: peripheral blood. This TCR derives from a woman aged 60-70 years with COVID-19, enrolled during active disease. The CDR3 is CSVSHRGEQYF. The CDR3 region has the DNA TGCAGTGTTAGTCACCGGGGCGAGCAGTACTTC.